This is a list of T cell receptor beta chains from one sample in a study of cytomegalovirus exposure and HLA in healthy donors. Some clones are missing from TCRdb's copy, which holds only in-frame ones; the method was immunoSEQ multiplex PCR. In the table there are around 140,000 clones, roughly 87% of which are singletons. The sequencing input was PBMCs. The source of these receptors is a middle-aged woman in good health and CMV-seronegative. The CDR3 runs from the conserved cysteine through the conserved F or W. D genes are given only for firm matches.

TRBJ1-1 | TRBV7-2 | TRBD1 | CASRRPTGATEAFF | TGTGCCAGCAGGCGCCCGACAGGGGCCACTGAAGCTTTCTTT
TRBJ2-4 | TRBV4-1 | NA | CASSQGPQENIQYF | TGTGCCAGCAGCCAAGGTCCTCAGGAAAACATTCAGTACTTC
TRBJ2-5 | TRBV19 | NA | CASSTRGLPETQYF | TGTGCCAGTAGTACGCGGGGATTGCCAGAGACCCAGTACTTC
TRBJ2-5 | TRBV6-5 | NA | CASRDSVDQETQYF | TGTGCCAGCAGGGACTCAGTGGACCAAGAGACCCAGTACTTC
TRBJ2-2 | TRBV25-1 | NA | CASSDPVFTGELFF | TGTGCCAGCAGTGATCCAGTATTCACCGGGGAGCTGTTTTTT
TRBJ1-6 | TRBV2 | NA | CASRGALGYNSPLHF | TGTGCCAGCAGGGGGGCGTTGGGGTATAATTCACCCCTCCACTTT
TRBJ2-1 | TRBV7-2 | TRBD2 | CASSQSGRANEQFF | TGTGCCAGCAGTCAAAGCGGGAGAGCCAATGAGCAGTTCTTC
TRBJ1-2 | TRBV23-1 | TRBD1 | CASSHQHRGQAKYGYTF | TGCGCCAGCAGTCACCAACACAGGGGACAGGCCAAGTATGGCTACACCTTC
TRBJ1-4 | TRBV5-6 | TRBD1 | CASSLLGQGYPGKLFF | TGTGCCAGCAGCTTGTTGGGACAGGGCTATCCCGGAAAACTGTTTTTT
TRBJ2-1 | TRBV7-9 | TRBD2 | CASRPGLPNNEQFF | TGTGCCAGCAGACCGGGACTACCGAACAATGAGCAGTTCTTC